This TCR beta chain was obtained from a study of T cells in Graves' hyperthyroidism and ophthalmopathy. RNA transcripts provided the source from which TCR beta CDR3 regions were amplified. A first-round RT-PCR of the TCR CDR3 used the HTBI primer set. One entry per CDR3 protein, called by TCRdb with MiXCR from the multiplex PCR reads. The sample includes over 350,000 distinct CDR3 sequences, about 18% of them seen just once. The V end was cut by 5 bases, the J end by 0 bases, with 11 bases between. Germline assignment: CDR1 SGHTA and CDR2 FQGNSA. The CDR3 consists of 15 residues. This clonotype was counted many times.

The clonotype comes from a man younger than 35 with Graves' ophthalmopathy. The sequenced material came from blood. V usage is TRBV7-2 and J usage is TRBJ2-4; perhaps TRBD2 as D (6 bases). The CDR3 DNA is TGTGCCAGCAGCGAAATGGGACTAGCCAAAAACATTCAGTACTTC. Amino acid sequence: CASSEMGLAKNIQYF.